This TCR beta chain emerged from a study of blood T cell repertoires in COVID-19. About the study: From the United States, Italy and Spain came samples of acute and convalescent COVID-19.

The CDR3 extends over 13 amino acids. Germline-derived CDR1 and CDR2 are KGHDR and SFDVKD. Trimming removed 4 bases at V and 4 bases at J, with 9 bases between. Per the original data handling: Amplification with reference gene primers provided the estimates of nucleated cell counts. TCRdb's table, derived via immunoSEQ multiplex PCR, lists solely in-frame clones and lacks some. V and J calls and clone size are as listed in that table; D and trimming were resolved from the DNA. This table has 190,000 or so clones, about nine tenths appearing once. The TCR sequence derives from a man aged 35-49 years with acute or convalescent COVID-19. The sample taken for sequencing was peripheral blood. The V call is TRBV24-1, the J call TRBJ1-2; weak D call: TRBD1 (6 bases). CDR3 bases: TGTGCCACCAGTGACGACAGGTTCTATGGCTACACCTTC. Amino acid sequence: CATSDDRFYGYTF.